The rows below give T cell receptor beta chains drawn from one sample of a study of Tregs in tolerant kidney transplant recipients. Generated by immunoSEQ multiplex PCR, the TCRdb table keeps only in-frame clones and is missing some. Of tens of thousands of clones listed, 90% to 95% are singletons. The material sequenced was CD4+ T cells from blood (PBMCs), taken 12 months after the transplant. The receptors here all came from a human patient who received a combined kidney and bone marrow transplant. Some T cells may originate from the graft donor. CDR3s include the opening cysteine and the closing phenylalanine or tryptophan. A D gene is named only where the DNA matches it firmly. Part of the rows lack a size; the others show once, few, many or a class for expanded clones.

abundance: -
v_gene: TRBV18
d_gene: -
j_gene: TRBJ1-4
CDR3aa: CASSPPARRGEKLFF
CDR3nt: TGTGCCAGCTCACCACCCGCCAGGAGGGGTGAAAAACTGTTTTTT

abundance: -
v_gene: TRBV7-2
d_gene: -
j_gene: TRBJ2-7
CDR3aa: CASSHRVSSYEQYF
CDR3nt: TGTGCCAGCAGCCACAGGGTAAGCTCCTACGAGCAGTACTTC

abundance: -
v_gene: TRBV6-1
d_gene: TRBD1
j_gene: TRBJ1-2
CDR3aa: CASSEGQGRNYGYTF
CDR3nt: TGTGCCAGCAGTGAAGGACAGGGGAGGAACTATGGCTACACCTTC

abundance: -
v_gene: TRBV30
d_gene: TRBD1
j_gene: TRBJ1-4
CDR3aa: CAWSVPRQGGNEKLFF
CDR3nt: TGTGCCTGGAGTGTTCCTAGACAGGGTGGGAATGAAAAACTGTTTTTT

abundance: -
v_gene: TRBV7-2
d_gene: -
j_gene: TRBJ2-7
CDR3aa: CASSLNINEQYF
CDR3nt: TGTGCCAGCAGCTTAAATATTAACGAGCAGTACTTC

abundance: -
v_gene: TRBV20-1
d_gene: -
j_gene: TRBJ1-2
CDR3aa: CSGQGAGYTF
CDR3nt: TGCAGTGGCCAGGGCGCGGGCTACACCTTC

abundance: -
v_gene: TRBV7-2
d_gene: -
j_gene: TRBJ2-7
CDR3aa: CASSLVNGDEQYF
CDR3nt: TGTGCCAGCAGCTTGGTAAACGGGGACGAGCAGTACTTC

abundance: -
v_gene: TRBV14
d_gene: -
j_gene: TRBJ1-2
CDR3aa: CASSQGQGIYTF
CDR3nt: TGTGCCAGCAGCCAAGGGCAGGGGATCTACACCTTC

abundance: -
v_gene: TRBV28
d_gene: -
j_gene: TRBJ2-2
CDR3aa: CASSLHTGELFF
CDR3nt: TGTGCCAGCAGTCTACACACCGGGGAGCTGTTTTTT

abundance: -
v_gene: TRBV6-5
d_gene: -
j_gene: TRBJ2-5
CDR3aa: CASRIGHRGETQYF
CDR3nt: TGTGCCAGCAGAATAGGACACCGAGGAGAGACCCAGTACTTC

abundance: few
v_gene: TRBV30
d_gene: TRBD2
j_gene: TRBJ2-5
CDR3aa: CAWSASGGETQYF
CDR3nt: TGTGCCTGGAGTGCTAGCGGAGGAGAGACCCAGTACTTC

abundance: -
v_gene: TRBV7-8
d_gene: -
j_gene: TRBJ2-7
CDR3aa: CASSLKGAREPQSYEQYF
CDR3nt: TGTGCCAGCAGCTTGAAGGGGGCCCGGGAGCCCCAGTCCTACGAGCAGTACTTC

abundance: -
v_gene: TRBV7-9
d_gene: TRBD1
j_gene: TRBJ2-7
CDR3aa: CASSVTGYEQYF
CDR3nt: TGTGCCAGCAGCGTGACAGGGTACGAGCAGTACTTC

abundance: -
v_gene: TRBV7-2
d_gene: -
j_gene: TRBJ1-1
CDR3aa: CASSLIPLTDRNTEAFF
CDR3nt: TGTGCCAGCAGCTTAATTCCCTTGACAGATCGAAACACTGAAGCTTTCTTT

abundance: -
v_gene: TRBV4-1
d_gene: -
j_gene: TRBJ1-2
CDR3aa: CASSLRGTRRDYGYTF
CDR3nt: TGCGCCAGCAGCCTACGCGGGACCCGGAGGGACTATGGCTACACCTTC

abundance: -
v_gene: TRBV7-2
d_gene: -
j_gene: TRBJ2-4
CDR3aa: CASSYAALAKNIQYF
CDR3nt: TGTGCCAGCAGCTACGCGGCCCTAGCCAAAAACATTCAGTACTTC

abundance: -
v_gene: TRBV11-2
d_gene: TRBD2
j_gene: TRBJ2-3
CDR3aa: CASSPLDSGTTDTQYF
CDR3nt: TGTGCCAGCAGCCCCCTGGATAGCGGGACCACAGATACGCAGTATTTT

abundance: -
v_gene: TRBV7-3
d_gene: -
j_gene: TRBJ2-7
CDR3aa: CASSSRAGYEQYF
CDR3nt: TGTGCCAGCAGCTCGAGGGCGGGTTACGAGCAGTACTTC

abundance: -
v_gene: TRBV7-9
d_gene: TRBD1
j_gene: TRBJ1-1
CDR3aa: CASLQGAGTEAFF
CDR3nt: TGTGCCAGCTTACAGGGGGCGGGCACTGAAGCTTTCTTT

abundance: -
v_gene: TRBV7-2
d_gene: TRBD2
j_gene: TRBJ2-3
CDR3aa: CASSLASGTYTDTQYF
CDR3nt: TGTGCCAGCAGCTTAGCGAGCGGGACCTACACAGATACGCAGTATTTT

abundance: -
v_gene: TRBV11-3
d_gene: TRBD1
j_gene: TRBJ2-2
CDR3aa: CASSGQGAGTGELFF
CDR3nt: TGTGCCAGCAGCGGACAGGGTGCGGGGACCGGGGAGCTGTTTTTT

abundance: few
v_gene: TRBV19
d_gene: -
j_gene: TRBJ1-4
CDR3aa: CASAGTRDEKLFF
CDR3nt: TGTGCCAGTGCCGGGACTAGGGATGAAAAACTGTTTTTT

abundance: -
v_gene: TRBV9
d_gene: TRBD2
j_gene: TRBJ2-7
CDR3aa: CASSVAAGADSYEQYF
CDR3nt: TGTGCCAGCAGCGTAGCAGCGGGGGCTGACTCCTACGAGCAGTACTTC

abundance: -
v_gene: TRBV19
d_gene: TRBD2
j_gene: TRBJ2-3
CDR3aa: CASSMSLSLGGSGDTQYF
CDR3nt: TGTGCCAGTAGTATGTCCCTTAGTCTCGGCGGGAGTGGAGATACGCAGTATTTT